This TCR beta chain was profiled in a study of metastatic and nonmetastatic thyroid tumors. The V and J ends lost 4 bases and 2 bases, in that order; junction bases with no gene match: 10. This CDR3 has 17 residues. Germline values: CDR1 MGHRA, CDR2 YSYEKL. In the authors' methods: What underpinned the distant-metastasis classifier for papillary thyroid cancer was the set of CDR3 differences across clinicopathological groups. TCRdb reanalyzed the PCR reads via MiXCR. TCRdb, not the authors, supplied the V and J calls. Among tens of thousands of clones listed, roughly an eighth were seen once. Study-level results: Significantly greater TCR beta diversity was reportedly found in malignant thyroid tumors than in benign nodules (in blood and tumor).

Among the patients, none had received any treatment before thyroid surgery. This clone was seen at least ten times. Its antigen is unidentified. Specimen: blood. The sequence was collected from a female donor with papillary thyroid cancer or a benign thyroid nodule (not recorded which). Some clones in this sample may be carry-over from other donors' samples. The V call is TRBV4-1, the J call TRBJ2-7; TRBD2 agrees at 11 bases. CDR3 sequence reads: CASSPLAGLAATYEQYF. The DNA for the CDR3 is TGCGCCAGCAGCCCCCTCGCGGGACTAGCGGCGACCTACGAGCAGTACTTC.